This is a list of T cell receptor beta chains from one sample in a study of OX40 agonist ivuxolimab in advanced cancers. Assay: immunoSEQ multiplex PCR; the TCRdb copy retains only in-frame clones and omits some. The sample has 65,000 to 80,000 clones; about nine tenths are singletons. The sample here was CD4+ or CD8+ T cells sorted from blood, taken in a trial of the OX40 agonist ivuxolimab. These receptors were collected from an adult with an advanced solid tumor such as melanoma, head and neck, liver or kidney cancer. Each CDR3 is given with its conserved first and last residue. Each record gives: CDR3 DNA, CDR3 protein, J gene, clone size, D gene, V gene. The D gene is left open where the match is weak. Rows may omit the clone size; those that give it use once, few, many or a size class.

cdr3_nt: TGTGCCAGCAGCGACCTTACAGGACTAGCAACCTACAATGAGCAGTTCTTC
cdr3_aa: CASSDLTGLATYNEQFF
j_call: TRBJ2-1
clone_size: .
d_call: TRBD2
v_call: TRBV28

cdr3_nt: TGTGCCTGGAGTTCAGGACTAGCGGGCAACAATGAGCAGTTCTTC
cdr3_aa: CAWSSGLAGNNEQFF
j_call: TRBJ2-1
clone_size: .
d_call: TRBD2
v_call: TRBV30

cdr3_nt: TGTGCCAGCAGCCAAGTAACAGGGAGCTCCTACAATGAGCAGTTCTTC
cdr3_aa: CASSQVTGSSYNEQFF
j_call: TRBJ2-1
clone_size: few
d_call: .
v_call: TRBV14

cdr3_nt: TGCAGCGTTGGGGGACAGTCCACCTACGAGCAGTACTTC
cdr3_aa: CSVGGQSTYEQYF
j_call: TRBJ2-7
clone_size: .
d_call: TRBD1
v_call: TRBV29-1

cdr3_nt: TGCGCCAGCAGCAATGGGGGAGGTGGCACTGAAGCTTTCTTT
cdr3_aa: CASSNGGGGTEAFF
j_call: TRBJ1-1
clone_size: .
d_call: .
v_call: TRBV5-1

cdr3_nt: TGCGCCAGCAGCCAAGATCTACGGCGCACAGATACGCAGTATTTT
cdr3_aa: CASSQDLRRTDTQYF
j_call: TRBJ2-3
clone_size: .
d_call: .
v_call: TRBV4-1

cdr3_nt: TGCGCCAGCAGTGAGTCGACAGGGGGCTCCATACGGGGCTACACCTTC
cdr3_aa: CASSESTGGSIRGYTF
j_call: TRBJ1-2
clone_size: .
d_call: TRBD1
v_call: TRBV10-2

cdr3_nt: TGTGCCAGCCTTCCCATCGTCGGCGGGGTGGAGACCCAGTACTTC
cdr3_aa: CASLPIVGGVETQYF
j_call: TRBJ2-5
clone_size: .
d_call: .
v_call: TRBV7-2

cdr3_nt: TGTGCCAGCAGCTATCGGACAGGGACCTACACAGATACGCAGTATTTT
cdr3_aa: CASSYRTGTYTDTQYF
j_call: TRBJ2-3
clone_size: .
d_call: TRBD1
v_call: TRBV7-9

cdr3_nt: TGTGCCAGCAGCTTAGCCCAGGGGCCTTCCTACGAGCAGTACTTC
cdr3_aa: CASSLAQGPSYEQYF
j_call: TRBJ2-7
clone_size: .
d_call: .
v_call: TRBV11-3

cdr3_nt: TGTGCCAGCAGCGTAGCTGCCGGGGCCCCTGGGGCCTACGAGCAGTACTTC
cdr3_aa: CASSVAAGAPGAYEQYF
j_call: TRBJ2-7
clone_size: .
d_call: .
v_call: TRBV9